Sequencing of this TCR beta chain was carried out in a study of neurological immune-mediated disorders. Time point of the sample: longitudinal time-point 2. J was trimmed by 2 bases and V by 8 bases; bases with no gene match: 12. CDR1 is DFQATT and CDR2 is SNEGSKA in the germline V gene (reference sequence). This CDR3 has 15 residues. One entry per CDR3 protein, called by TCRdb with MiXCR from the 5' RACE reads. Seen here are 81,000 or so distinct CDR3 sequences, less than 15% observed once, and the top ten hold approximately 4.5%. This clonotype has a count of ten or more. The source is a female donor with HTLV-1-associated myelopathy (HAM/TSP). The sequenced sample consisted of PBMCs. The genes are TRBV20-1 and TRBJ2-3; 8 bases are shared with TRBD2. The CDR3 bases are TGCAGTCCCTCCGCGGTAGCGGGGCTCACAGATACGCAGTATTTT. Residues: CSPSAVAGLTDTQYF.